This T cell receptor beta chain was captured by sequencing in a study of T cells in Graves' hyperthyroidism and ophthalmopathy. Study as a whole: Blood from the periphery was taken at initial diagnosis, before any treatment. Findings of the study overall: A 13 V-J signature model discriminated ophthalmopathy versus stable hyperthyroidism.

Ophthalmopathy cases scored 3 or more on the Clinical Activity Score and 4 or more on NOSPECS grade, with duration below 3 months. Lactation, pregnancy, other autoimmune disease or uncontrolled infection led to exclusion of patients. From RNA transcripts, TCR beta CDR3 regions were amplified. During a first-round RT-PCR of the TCR CDR3, the HTBI primer set was used. MiXCR was run by TCRdb on the multiplex PCR reads, yielding one entry per CDR3 protein. The data show hundreds of thousands of distinct CDR3 sequences, over 12% seen once. In its sample, this clonotype was seen a few times. Its antigen remains unknown. Germline V lookup: CDR1 WSHSY, CDR2 SAAADI. This CDR3 comprises 12 residues. Trimming pared 0 bases from V and 10 bases from J, leaving 7 bases between.

This clonotype was sampled from a man younger than 35 with Graves' ophthalmopathy. The source material was blood. The J gene is TRBJ2-1, the V gene TRBV10-2; D may be TRBD2 (5 bases). The CDR3 DNA is TGCGCCAGCAGTGAGTCATGGGAGGAGCAGTTCTTC. This translates into CASSESWEEQFF.